Below, 18 T cell receptor beta chains from the same sample are listed, as sequenced in a study of beta chain features in type 1 diabetes. The isolated RNA, all of it, was reverse transcribed, so expressed TCRB transcripts were what got sequenced. Repertoires were generated with immunoSEQ multiplex PCR, while TCRdb's copy carries only in-frame clones and drops some. The data show about 360,000 clones, 10% to 15% seen once. Sequenced material: naive CD4+ T cells from blood. The receptors derive from a man aged 18 to 29 in good health.

The chain joins TRBV7-2 to TRBJ2-5; possible D gene TRBD1, 7 bases. The CDR3 has 13 amino acids. V lost 5 bases to trimming and J lost 4 bases, with 11 bases between them. In germline, CDR1 is SGHTA, CDR2 FQGNSA. The CDR3 sequence is CASSPRGAETQYF. In nucleotides, the CDR3 is TGTGCCAGCAGCCCCAGGGGGGCAGAGACCCAGTACTTC.

The chain combines TRBV2 with TRBJ2-3; 9 bases are a match to TRBD2. CDR1 and CDR2 from the germline V gene are SNHLY and FYNNEI. The CDR3 has 20 amino acids. J lost 4 bases, V lost 2 bases, and 19 bases had no gene match. CDR3 loop: CASSERASGRNRLFADTQYF. The CDR3 bases are TGTGCCAGCAGTGAAAGAGCGAGCGGGAGGAACCGCCTATTTGCAGATACGCAGTATTTT.

The CDR3 DNA is TGTGCCAGCAGTCTAAACGACAGGGGTATTAATTCACCCCTCCACTTT. The encoded protein is CASSLNDRGINSPLHF. The rearrangement uses TRBV7-3 and TRBJ1-6; 8 positions match TRBD1. CDR1 is SGHTA, CDR2 FQGTGA, per germline. The J segment lost 6 bases and the V segment lost 6 bases, leaving 10 bases of the junction unmatched. The CDR3 sequence is 16 residues long.

This clone has more than one count but fewer than ten. The gene calls are TRBV30 and TRBJ1-2; 10 nucleotides align to TRBD1. This CDR3 has 13 amino acids. Germline assignment: CDR1 GTSNPN and CDR2 SVGIG (reference sequence). Losses at the gene ends were 8 bases for V and 8 bases for J; bases not matched to a gene: 11. CDR3 sequence: CAGLRQGAGGYTF. CDR3 coding DNA: TGTGCCGGACTACGACAGGGGGCGGGAGGCTACACCTTC. Variable domain in full (rest from reference TRBV30 and TRBJ1-2): SQTIHQWPATLVQPVGSPLSLECTVEGTSNPNLYWYRQAAGRGLQLLFYSVGIGQISSEVPQNLSASRPQDRQFILSSKKLLLSDSGFYLCAGLRQGAGGYTFGSGTRLTVV.

The table lists this clone with a few counts. This chain connects TRBV28 to TRBJ2-6; TRBD2 matches 7 bases. V gave up 6 bases and J gave up 0 bases; unmatched junction bases: 5. This CDR3 is built from 16 residues. CDR1 is MDHEN, CDR2 SYDVKM, per germline. The CDR3, as DNA: TGTGCCAGCAGCCGCAGCGGGGTCTCTGGGGCCAACGTCCTGACTTTC. Amino acids: CASSRSGVSGANVLTF.

This clone appeared a few times. J is TRBJ1-2 and V is TRBV18, with a weak D call TRBD1 (6 bases). The CDR3 totals 16 residues. The V and J ends lost 2 bases and 6 bases respectively, with 19 bases between them. Germline CDR1 is KGHSH and CDR2 is LQKENI. This CDR3 reads CASSPTGLLGDNGYTF. CDR3 coding DNA: TGTGCCAGCTCACCAACCGGACTTCTCGGGGACAATGGCTACACCTTC.

The genes are TRBV6-4 and TRBJ2-7; 14 nucleotides align to TRBD2. V dropped 7 bases and J dropped 2; count of bases not matched to a gene: 4. CDR3 length equals 15 residues. From germline, CDR1 is MRHNA and CDR2 SNTAGT. The CDR3 spells CASKGLAGGAYEQYF. CDR3 DNA sequence: TGTGCCAGCAAAGGACTAGCGGGGGGAGCCTACGAGCAGTACTTC.

The V gene is TRBV6-6, the J gene TRBJ2-1; TRBD1 agrees at 7 bases. V trimming: 5 bases; J trimming: 7 bases; junction bases outside the gene matches: 8. The germline V gene has CDR1 MNHNY and CDR2 SVGAGI (reference sequence). The CDR3 runs 14 residues. In DNA, the CDR3 is TGTGCCAGCAGTAAGGGACAGCCTAATAATGAGCAGTTCTTC. Its translation: CASSKGQPNNEQFF.

The chain employs TRBV28 and TRBJ2-3; D call uncertain. The CDR3 consists of 12 residues. The ends were cut back, 5 bases at V and 5 bases at J, with 8 bases in the middle. Germline V gives CDR1 MDHEN, CDR2 SYDVKM. CDR3 DNA sequence: TGTGCCAGCAGTCCTCCGCGAGATACGCAGTATTTT. Translating gives CASSPPRDTQYF.

In its sample, this clone was seen a few times. The J gene is TRBJ2-2, the V gene TRBV15, with D possibly matching TRBD1 (5 bases). The germline gives CDR1 LNHNV, CDR2 YYDKDF (reference sequence). The CDR3 has 14 residues. Trimming took 0 bases from V and 4 from J, leaving 6 bases between them. The CDR3 bases are TGTGCCACCAGCAGAGATAGGGGCACCGGGGAGCTGTTTTTT. It is translated as CATSRDRGTGELFF.

The rearrangement uses TRBV29-1 and TRBJ1-1, with no clear D. Trimming left V 6 bases short and J 2 bases short, with 13 bases between. The germline V gene encodes CDR1 SQVTM and CDR2 ANQGSEA. This CDR3 comprises 13 residues. The CDR3 DNA is TGCAGCGTGGTGGCAGTACGAAACACTGAAGCTTTCTTT. Its translation: CSVVAVRNTEAFF.

This clone was recorded at least ten times. The genes are TRBV4-3 and TRBJ2-5; the match to TRBD1 covers 7 bases. The length of the CDR3 is 13 residues. Trimming took 4 bases from V and 6 from J; bases not matched to a gene: 5. Germline V lookup: CDR1 LGHNA, CDR2 YSLEER. CDR3 nucleotide sequence: TGCGCCAGCAGCCCGGGGACAGCCCAGACCCAGTACTTC. Translation: CASSPGTAQTQYF.

In this sample, this clone turned up a few times. The gene calls are TRBV28 and TRBJ2-1; 7 positions agree with TRBD1. V lost 4 bases and J lost 5; bases outside the gene matches: 5. CDR3 size: 14 residues. From germline, CDR1 is MDHEN and CDR2 SYDVKM. The CDR3: CASSSPDRDNEQFF. The CDR3 DNA follows: TGTGCCAGCAGTTCACCAGACAGGGACAATGAGCAGTTCTTC.

The chain is built from TRBV7-2 and TRBJ1-2; D ambiguous. The CDR3 is 15 amino acids. CDR1 is SGHTA and CDR2 is FQGNSA in the germline V gene. V was cut by 4 bases and J by 6 bases, with 18 bases left in between. CDR3 sequence (DNA): TGTGCCAGCAGCTCGTCCACAGTCGGTTTGGATGGCTACACCTTC. Its protein product is CASSSSTVGLDGYTF.

This rearrangement joins TRBV7-5 to TRBJ2-7; the D call TRBD1 from the table was never checked on the DNA. TRBV7-5 is a documented pseudogene. There are 13 residues in the CDR3. DNA of the CDR3: TGTGCCAGCAGCTTCCGGGGGACAGACGAGCAGTACTTC. As protein: CASSFRGTDEQYF.

This chain connects TRBV7-3 to TRBJ2-3; no firm D call. V lost 2 bases to trimming and J lost 15 bases, with 12 bases between them. CDR3 length: 11 residues. Germline V lookup: CDR1 SGHTA, CDR2 FQGTGA. This CDR3 reads CASSLAWASYF. The CDR3 DNA is TGTGCCAGCAGCTTAGCGTGGGCTTCCTATTTT.

This clone was picked up a small number of times. The chain joins TRBV28 to TRBJ2-3, with TRBD2 identical over 11 bases. Per the germline V gene, CDR1 is MDHEN and CDR2 is SYDVKM. The CDR3 has 15 amino acids. V shed 6 bases, J shed 3 bases, and the junction held 5 bases outside the gene matches. The CDR3 loop reads CASSYRLAGTDTQYF. DNA of the CDR3: TGTGCCAGCAGCTACCGACTAGCGGGGACAGATACGCAGTATTTT.

This clone was picked up a small number of times. The J gene is TRBJ2-3, the V gene TRBV5-1, with 11 bases that match TRBD2. The ends lost 1 base at V and 0 bases at J; junction bases unmatched: 13. CDR1 is SGHRS and CDR2 is YFSETQ in the germline V gene. The CDR3 length is 20 residues. The CDR3 DNA is TGCGCCAGCAGCTTGCAGACTCCGGGACTAGCGGAGACTAGCACAGATACGCAGTATTTT. Encoded protein: CASSLQTPGLAETSTDTQYF.